Listed below are T cell receptor beta chains from one sample, sequenced in a study of response to subunit inactivated influenza vaccine. One entry per CDR3 protein results from TCRdb running MiXCR on the RT-PCR reads. The repertoire holds over 650,000 distinct CDR3 sequences, with 15% to 20% as singletons. Material: PBMCs from blood, obtained approximately 5 days after vaccination. Every receptor here comes from a man in his forties or fifties who received an inactivated influenza vaccine. CDR3s include the opening cysteine and the closing phenylalanine or tryptophan. Fields, in order: CDR3 DNA, CDR3 protein, J gene, D gene, clone size, V gene. The D gene is left open where the match is weak. The listing skips clone size in some rows; elsewhere it reads once, few, many or a size class.

TGCAGCGTTGTGGGGGGCGACCTACAAGATGAGCAGTTCTTC | CSVVGGDLQDEQFF | TRBJ2-1 | NA | NA | TRBV29-1
TGCGCCAGCAGCTCAAGGGAGATCCAAGAGACCCAGTACTTC | CASSSREIQETQYF | TRBJ2-5 | NA | NA | TRBV5-1
TGTGCCAGCAGCGTGGGAGTTTCCTCGAAAAACATTCAGTACTTC | CASSVGVSSKNIQYF | TRBJ2-4 | NA | few | TRBV9
TGTGCCAGCAGCTTAGCGGTCGGCACGAACGAGCAGTACTTC | CASSLAVGTNEQYF | TRBJ2-7 | NA | NA | TRBV7-6
TGTGCCAGCAGCCGGACAGGGCTTGGGGACACTGAAGCTTTCTTT | CASSRTGLGDTEAFF | TRBJ1-1 | TRBD1 | NA | TRBV12-3/TRBV12-4
TGCAGCGTTGATTTGACGGAGACCCAGTACTTC | CSVDLTETQYF | TRBJ2-5 | NA | few | TRBV29-1
TGTGCCAGCAGTTTAGCCAGGGAAAATGGCTACACCTTC | CASSLARENGYTF | TRBJ1-2 | NA | NA | TRBV28
TGCGCCAGCAGCCAGGGACAGGGTGCAGGGACCGGGGAGCTGTTTTTT | CASSQGQGAGTGELFF | TRBJ2-2 | TRBD1 | few | TRBV4-1
TGTGCCAGCAGTCTCCGGGACTTGACCAACAATGAGCAGTTCTTC | CASSLRDLTNNEQFF | TRBJ2-1 | NA | few | TRBV2
TGCAGTGCTAGAGATCAGTGGCTAGCGGGGATAGGGGACGAGCAGTACTTC | CSARDQWLAGIGDEQYF | TRBJ2-7 | TRBD2 | many | TRBV20-1
TGTGCCAGCAGCGTAGAGAGGGCTCGAAACACCATATATTTT | CASSVERARNTIYF | TRBJ1-3 | NA | few | TRBV7-9
TGTGCCACCAGCAGAGATAGCGGGAGGGCCAATGAGCAGTTCTTC | CATSRDSGRANEQFF | TRBJ2-1 | TRBD2 | few | TRBV15
TGTGCCAGCAGTTTATTCGGTAGCGGGGGGTTCTACGAGCAGTACTTC | CASSLFGSGGFYEQYF | TRBJ2-7 | TRBD2 | many | TRBV12-3/TRBV12-4
TGTGCCAGCAGCGACGGGACAGGCAACCCCACAGATACGCAGTATTTT | CASSDGTGNPTDTQYF | TRBJ2-3 | TRBD1 | few | TRBV7-9
TGTGCCAGCAGTTTAAAGCGGACAGGGGGCACAGATACGCAGTATTTT | CASSLKRTGGTDTQYF | TRBJ2-3 | TRBD1 | NA | TRBV27
TGCAGCGTTGGACGACAGTTCACAGATACGCAGTATTTT | CSVGRQFTDTQYF | TRBJ2-3 | NA | many | TRBV29-1
TGCGCCAGCAGCTTGAATGGGCCGAACACCGGGGAGCTGTTTTTT | CASSLNGPNTGELFF | TRBJ2-2 | NA | once | TRBV5-1
TGTGCCAGCAGTTTCCCGACTAGCGGGGACTCCTACGAGCAGTACTTC | CASSFPTSGDSYEQYF | TRBJ2-7 | TRBD2 | NA | TRBV6-2/TRBV6-3
TGCAGTCACCTCCCAGAGGGGAACAGAGAGACCCAGTACTTC | CSHLPEGNRETQYF | TRBJ2-5 | NA | NA | TRBV20-1
TGTGCCAGCAGTGAACAATCGGGGAGCGGGAGGCCTTGGGAGCAGTTCTTC | CASSEQSGSGRPWEQFF | TRBJ2-1 | TRBD2 | NA | TRBV6-1
TGTGCCAGCAGTCCCCGGGGACTAGCGGGGGGAGATAGAGAGACCCAGTACTTC | CASSPRGLAGGDRETQYF | TRBJ2-5 | TRBD2 | NA | TRBV6-1
TGTGCCAGCTCACCCCGGGAGTCCTTCAATGAGCAGTTCTTC | CASSPRESFNEQFF | TRBJ2-1 | NA | many | TRBV18
TGTGCCAGCAGTTTGGTCCTCAGCGGGGAGCTGTTTTTT | CASSLVLSGELFF | TRBJ2-2 | NA | few | TRBV12-3/TRBV12-4
TGTGCCAGCGGCACAGGGGGTGCGAACACCGGGGAGCTGTTTTTT | CASGTGGANTGELFF | TRBJ2-2 | TRBD1 | few | TRBV6-1
TGCAGTGCTAGTCCCGGGGTGGGCACTGAAGCTTTCTTT | CSASPGVGTEAFF | TRBJ1-1 | NA | NA | TRBV20-1
TGTGCCAGCAGCTTATCACGGACAACATTCTCTGGGGCCAACGTCCTGACTTTC | CASSLSRTTFSGANVLTF | TRBJ2-6 | NA | few | TRBV11-1
TGTGCCAGCAGCCCCCTAGCGGGGGTGAACACCGGGGAGCTGTTTTTT | CASSPLAGVNTGELFF | TRBJ2-2 | TRBD2 | many | TRBV12-3/TRBV12-4
TGCGCCAGCAGCTTGAACGCGGAAACTAAAGCTTTCTTT | CASSLNAETKAFF | TRBJ1-1 | NA | few | TRBV5-1
TGTGCCAGCAGTCGGTCCGGCAGGGGGCTCACAGATACGCAGTATTTT | CASSRSGRGLTDTQYF | TRBJ2-3 | TRBD1 | NA | TRBV12-3/TRBV12-4
TGTGCCAGCAGTTTCAAGCTAGGCATGGACTTC | CASSFKLGMDF | TRBJ2-7 | NA | few | TRBV28